Reported below is one TCR beta chain. The source of the sample is a study of Ad26.COV2.S vaccination and SARS-CoV-2 variants. Treatment of the sample: roughly 18 received Ad26.COV2.S at low or high dose, single or two shots; 5 received placebo; per-sample allocation not given. The samples date from day 63 after the first vaccine or placebo injection. This table comes from immunoSEQ multiplex PCR, and its TCRdb copy is limited to in-frame clones, with some not included. The data hold hundreds of thousands of clones, with roughly 85% observed a single time. Germline lookup yields CDR1 MDHEN and CDR2 SYDVKM. The V and J ends lost 4 bases and 1 base respectively, with 19 bases between them. CDR3 length: 17 amino acids.

The V gene is TRBV28, the J gene TRBJ1-2; no clear D gene. The sample in question was peripheral blood, obtained in a trial of Ad26.COV2.S vaccine versus placebo. The receptor was isolated from a person between 18 and 59 years old who received the Ad26.COV2.S COVID-19 vaccine or a placebo. In nucleotides, the CDR3 is TGTGCCAGCAGTTCAGCGTTGCCGGGGAGGGATAACTATGGCTACACCTTC. It specifies CASSSALPGRDNYGYTF.